The clone carrying this TCR beta chain was detected once. The data were taken from a study of blood T cell repertoires in COVID-19. Study details: Samples of COVID-19 (acute and convalescent) were obtained from the United States, Italy and Spain. Nucleic acid was either cDNA or gDNA, and it came from T cells, B-cell-depleted T cells, or PBMCs.

In the study's own analysis: Estimation of nucleated cell counts was performed using reference gene primer amplification. Sequenced by immunoSEQ multiplex PCR; TCRdb stores in-frame clones only, minus some. V, J and clone size are taken as reported in that table, and D and trimming were inferred from the DNA itself. The data contain fewer than 250,000 clones, roughly 80% of them seen just once; the ten biggest clones take up roughly 10%. The CDR3 covers 12 residues. V was clipped by 5 bases and J by 6 bases, with 11 bases between them. Germline CDR1 reads SGHVS; CDR2 reads FQNEAQ. The sample comprised peripheral blood. This receptor was obtained from a woman older than 75 with acute or convalescent COVID-19. V usage is TRBV7-8 and J usage is TRBJ2-7; maybe TRBD2 (5 bases). CDR3 sequence: CASSQNRGEQYF. In nucleotides, the CDR3 is TGTGCCAGCAGCCAAAACCGGGGCGAGCAGTACTTC. The full variable domain, rest sourced from reference TRBV7-8 and TRBJ2-7, is GAGVSQSPRYKVAKRGQDVALRCDPISGHVSLFWYQQALGQGPEFLTYFQNEAQLDKSGLPSDRFFAERPEGSVSTLKIQRTQQEDSAVYLCASSQNRGEQYFGPGTRLTVT.